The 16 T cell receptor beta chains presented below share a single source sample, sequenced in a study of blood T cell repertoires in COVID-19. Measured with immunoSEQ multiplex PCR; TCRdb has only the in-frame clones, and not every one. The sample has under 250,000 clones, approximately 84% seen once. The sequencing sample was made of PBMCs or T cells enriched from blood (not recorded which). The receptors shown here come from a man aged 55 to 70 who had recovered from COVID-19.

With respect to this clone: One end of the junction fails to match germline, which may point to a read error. The CDR3 nucleotides read TGTGCCACCATTCCGAACAGGGGTGCCTCCCACGAGCAGTACTTC. This gives the protein CATIPNRGASHEQYF. V gene TRBV6-5 combines with J gene TRBJ2-7; 7 positions agree with TRBD1. CDR3 size: 15 residues. Per germline, CDR1 MNHEY and CDR2 SVGAGI.

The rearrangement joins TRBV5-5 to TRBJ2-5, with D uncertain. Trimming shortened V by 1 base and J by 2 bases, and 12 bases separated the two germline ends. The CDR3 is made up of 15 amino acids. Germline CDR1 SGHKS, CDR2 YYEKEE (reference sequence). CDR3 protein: CASSLFRAEQETQYF. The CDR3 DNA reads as TGTGCCAGCAGCTTGTTTCGCGCCGAGCAAGAGACCCAGTACTTC.

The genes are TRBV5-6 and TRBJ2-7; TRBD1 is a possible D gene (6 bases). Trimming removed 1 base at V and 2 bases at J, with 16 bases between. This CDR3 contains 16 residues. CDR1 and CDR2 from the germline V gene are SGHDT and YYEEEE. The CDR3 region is CASSLTTGTRTYEQYF. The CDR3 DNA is TGTGCCAGCAGCTTGACAACAGGGACGAGAACCTACGAGCAGTACTTC.

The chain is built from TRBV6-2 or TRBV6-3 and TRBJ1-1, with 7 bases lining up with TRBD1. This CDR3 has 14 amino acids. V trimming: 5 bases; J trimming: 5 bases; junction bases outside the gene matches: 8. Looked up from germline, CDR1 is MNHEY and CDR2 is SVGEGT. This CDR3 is CASSTTGRGTEAFF. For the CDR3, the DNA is TGTGCCAGCAGTACGACAGGGAGAGGGACTGAAGCTTTCTTT.

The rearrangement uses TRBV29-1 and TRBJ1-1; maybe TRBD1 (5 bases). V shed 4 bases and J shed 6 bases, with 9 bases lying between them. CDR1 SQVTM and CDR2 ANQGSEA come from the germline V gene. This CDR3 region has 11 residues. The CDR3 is CSVGEGPEAFF. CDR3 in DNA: TGCAGCGTTGGAGAGGGGCCTGAAGCTTTCTTT.

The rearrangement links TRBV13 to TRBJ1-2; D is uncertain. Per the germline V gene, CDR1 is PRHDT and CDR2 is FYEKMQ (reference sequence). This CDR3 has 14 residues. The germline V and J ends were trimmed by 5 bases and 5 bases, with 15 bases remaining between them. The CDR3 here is CASSQSQTRYGYTF. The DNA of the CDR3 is TGTGCCAGCAGCCAATCTCAAACCAGGTATGGCTACACCTTC.

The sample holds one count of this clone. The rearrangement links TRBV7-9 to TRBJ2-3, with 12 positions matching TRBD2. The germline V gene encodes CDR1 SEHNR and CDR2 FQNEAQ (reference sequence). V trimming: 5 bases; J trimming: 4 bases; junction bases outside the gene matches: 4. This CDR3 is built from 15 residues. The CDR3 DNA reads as TGTGCCAGCAGCATTACTAGCGGGGGGTCAGATACGCAGTATTTT. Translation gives CASSITSGGSDTQYF.

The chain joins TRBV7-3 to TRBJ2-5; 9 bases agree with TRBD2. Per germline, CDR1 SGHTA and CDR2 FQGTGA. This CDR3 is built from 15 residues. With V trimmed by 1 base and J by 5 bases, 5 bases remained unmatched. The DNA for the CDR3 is TGTGCCAGCAGCTTAATAGCTAGCGGGGTGGAGACCCAGTACTTC. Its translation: CASSLIASGVETQYF.

The CDR3 sequence is CASSRGGSNQPQHF. DNA for the CDR3: TGTGCCAGCAGTCGGGGAGGGAGCAATCAGCCCCAGCATTTT. The V call is TRBV3-1 (or the pseudogene TRBV3-2), the J call TRBJ1-5; D not certain. Germline loops: CDR1 LGHDT, CDR2 YNNKEL (reference sequence). This CDR3 region has 14 residues. Trimming stripped 6 bases from V and 1 base from J, with 10 bases between.

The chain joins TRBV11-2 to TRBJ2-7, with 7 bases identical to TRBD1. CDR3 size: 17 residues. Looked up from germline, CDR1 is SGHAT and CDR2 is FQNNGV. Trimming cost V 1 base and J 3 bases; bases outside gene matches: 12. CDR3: CASSLGVRDRGGYEQYF. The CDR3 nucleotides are TGTGCCAGCAGCTTAGGCGTCCGGGACAGAGGTGGCTACGAGCAGTACTTC.

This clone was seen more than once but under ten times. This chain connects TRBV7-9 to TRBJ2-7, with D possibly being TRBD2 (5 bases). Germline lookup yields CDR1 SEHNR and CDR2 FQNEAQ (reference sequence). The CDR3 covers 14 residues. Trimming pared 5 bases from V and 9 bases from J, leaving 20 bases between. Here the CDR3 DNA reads TGTGCCAGCAGCAGCGCGGGTTACCTACGAGGGCAGTACTTC. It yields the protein CASSSAGYLRGQYF. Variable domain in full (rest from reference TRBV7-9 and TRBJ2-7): DTGVSQNPRHKITKRGQNVTFRCDPISEHNRLYWYRQTLGQGPEFLTYFQNEAQLEKSRLLSDRFSAERPKGSFSTLEIQRTEQGDSAMYLCASSSAGYLRGQYFGPGTRLTVT.

As DNA, the CDR3 is TGTGCCAGCAGCTTGGTAGAGAATGGCTACACCTTC. Protein: CASSLVENGYTF. The chain joins TRBV7-9 to TRBJ1-2; no clear D. The CDR3 runs 12 residues. Germline CDR1 and CDR2: SEHNR and FQNEAQ (reference sequence). The ends were cut back, 3 bases at V and 6 bases at J, with 8 bases in the middle. The whole variable domain, remainder taken from reference TRBV7-9 and TRBJ1-2, is DTGVSQNPRHKITKRGQNVTFRCDPISEHNRLYWYRQTLGQGPEFLTYFQNEAQLEKSRLLSDRFSAERPKGSFSTLEIQRTEQGDSAMYLCASSLVENGYTFGSGTRLTVV.

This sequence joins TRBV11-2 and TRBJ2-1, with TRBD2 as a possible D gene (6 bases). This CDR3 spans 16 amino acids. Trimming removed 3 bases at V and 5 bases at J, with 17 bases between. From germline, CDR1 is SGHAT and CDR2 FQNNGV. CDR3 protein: CASSFSGFSADNEQFF. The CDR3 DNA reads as TGTGCCAGCAGCTTTAGCGGTTTTAGCGCTGACAATGAGCAGTTCTTC.

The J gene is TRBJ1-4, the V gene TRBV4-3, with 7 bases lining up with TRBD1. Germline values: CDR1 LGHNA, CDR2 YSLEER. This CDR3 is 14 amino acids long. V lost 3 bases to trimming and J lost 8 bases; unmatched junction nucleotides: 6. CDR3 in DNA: TGCGCCAGCAGCCAGACAGGGATCCCGGAAAAACTGTTTTTT. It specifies CASSQTGIPEKLFF.

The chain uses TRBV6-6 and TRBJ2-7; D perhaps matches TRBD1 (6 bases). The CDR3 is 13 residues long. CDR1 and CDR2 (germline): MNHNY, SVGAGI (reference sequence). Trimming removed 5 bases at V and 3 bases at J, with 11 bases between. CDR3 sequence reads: CASSPGTHYEQYF. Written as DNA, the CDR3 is TGTGCCAGCAGTCCCGGGACACACTACGAGCAGTACTTC.

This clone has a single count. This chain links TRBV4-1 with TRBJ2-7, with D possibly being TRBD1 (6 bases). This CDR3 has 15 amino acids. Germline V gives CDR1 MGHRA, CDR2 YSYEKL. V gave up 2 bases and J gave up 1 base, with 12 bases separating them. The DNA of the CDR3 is TGCGCCAGCAGCCAACAGGACAGCCATTCCTACGAGCAGTACTTC. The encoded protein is CASSQQDSHSYEQYF.